The clone carrying this T cell receptor (beta chain) was counted a few times. The antigen is not known. This record belongs to a study of T cell clonotyping in hematopoietic cell transplantation. Study-wide results and limits: Recipient TCR diversity dropped after transplant; expanded clonotypes rose from day 30 to 180. Few recipient clonotypes overlapped donors; over 95% were de novo at given depth. Without cell sorting, CD4 versus CD8 contributions remain unresolved. Graft donor and pretransplant recipient Inverse Simpson Index values predicted broader posttransplant TCR diversity.

This CDR3 is 14 amino acids long. From germline, CDR1 is LGHNA and CDR2 YSLEER. Trimming left V 3 bases short and J 0 bases short, with 8 bases between. Some clones are missing from TCRdb's copy, which holds only in-frame ones; the method was immunoSEQ multiplex PCR. The sample lists tens of thousands of clones, roughly 94% seen once, with 0.85% to 0.9% in the top ten. The sequence derives from a woman between 50 and 59 years old in good health. Some clones in this sample may be carry-over from other donors' samples. Material for sequencing was peripheral blood mononuclear cells. This sequence joins TRBV4-3 and TRBJ1-2; D is undetermined. As DNA, the CDR3 is TGCGCCAGCAGCCATGAGCGGGCTAACTATGGCTACACCTTC. This sequence encodes CASSHERANYGYTF.